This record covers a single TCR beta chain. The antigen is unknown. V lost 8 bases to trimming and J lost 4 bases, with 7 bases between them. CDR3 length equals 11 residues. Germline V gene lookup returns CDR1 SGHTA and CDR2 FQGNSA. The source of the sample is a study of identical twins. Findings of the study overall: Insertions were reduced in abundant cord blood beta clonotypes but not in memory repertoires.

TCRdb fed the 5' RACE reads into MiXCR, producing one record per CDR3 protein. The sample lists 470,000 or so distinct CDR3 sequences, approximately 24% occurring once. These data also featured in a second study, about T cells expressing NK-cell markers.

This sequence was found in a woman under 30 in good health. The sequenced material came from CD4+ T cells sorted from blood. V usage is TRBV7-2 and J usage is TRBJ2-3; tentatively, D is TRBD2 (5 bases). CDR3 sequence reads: CASVSADTQYF. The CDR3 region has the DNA TGTGCCAGCGTTAGCGCAGATACGCAGTATTTT.